A single sample is the source of the 20 T cell receptor beta chains below, sequenced in a study of blood T cell repertoires in COVID-19. The data were produced by immunoSEQ multiplex PCR, yet TCRdb's version contains in-frame clones alone and is incomplete. The sample consists of about 140,000 clones, roughly 79% of them appearing once. Sequencing input: PBMCs or T cells enriched from blood (not recorded which). These receptors all stem from a woman in her forties or fifties who had recovered from COVID-19.

The chain links TRBV3-1 (or the pseudogene TRBV3-2) to TRBJ1-1, with 8 bases matching TRBD1. Germline V gene sequence: CDR1 LGHDT, CDR2 YNNKEL (reference sequence). CDR3 size: 16 residues. The V segment lost 1 base and the J segment 1 base; nucleotides outside the gene matches: 5. Here the CDR3 DNA reads TGTGCCAGCAGCCAAGGGCAGGGGGCCGGGAACACTGAAGCTTTCTTT. This sequence encodes CASSQGQGAGNTEAFF.

The J gene is TRBJ2-3, the V gene TRBV5-1; no definite D call. V lost 0 bases, J lost 3 bases, and 8 bases lay in between. CDR1 SGHRS and CDR2 YFSETQ come from the germline V gene. The CDR3 totals 14 residues. CDR3 sequence: CASSLGAETDTQYF. The CDR3 DNA sequence: TGCGCCAGCAGCTTGGGAGCTGAAACAGATACGCAGTATTTT.

In its sample, this clone was seen once. For the CDR3, the DNA is TGTGCCAGCAGTGACGGGGAGGGGGTTTTCTATGGCTACACCTTC. Amino acids: CASSDGEGVFYGYTF. The chain joins TRBV2 to TRBJ1-2; maybe TRBD1 (6 bases). Germline V gene lookup returns CDR1 SNHLY and CDR2 FYNNEI. The V and J ends lost 3 bases and 4 bases respectively, with 15 bases between them. The CDR3 is 15 residues long.

This chain connects TRBV19 to TRBJ1-1; 8 bases map to TRBD1. Germline V gene sequence: CDR1 LNHDA, CDR2 SQIVND (reference sequence). This CDR3 spans 14 amino acids. V shed 2 bases and J 1 base; nucleotides not matched to a gene: 0. The CDR3 protein is CASSIQGANTEAFF. As DNA, the CDR3 is TGTGCCAGTAGTATACAGGGGGCGAACACTGAAGCTTTCTTT.

The CDR3: CASNQGAGYGYTF. CDR3 nucleotide sequence: TGTGCCAGCAACCAGGGGGCAGGCTATGGCTACACCTTC. The chain has TRBV3-1 (or the pseudogene TRBV3-2) and TRBJ1-2, with TRBD1 matching over 8 bases. CDR3 length: 13 residues. CDR1 LGHDT and CDR2 YNNKEL come from the germline V gene (reference sequence). Germline trimming cut 7 bases from V and 4 bases from J; bases unmatched to any gene: 5.

This clone was detected only once. The rearrangement uses TRBV7-3 and TRBJ1-1; weak D call: TRBD1 (6 bases). CDR1 is SGHTA, CDR2 FQGTGA, per germline. The CDR3 has 14 residues. Between the trimmed V and J ends, which lost 5 bases and 1 base, there was a span of 11 bases. The CDR3 nucleotides read TGTGCCAGCAGCGCGAGGACAGCGAACACTGAAGCTTTCTTT. This sequence encodes CASSARTANTEAFF. The full variable domain, with the rest looked up from reference TRBV7-3 and TRBJ1-1, is GAGVSQTPSNKVTEKGKYVELRCDPISGHTALYWYRQSLGQGPEFLIYFQGTGAADDSGLPNDRFFAVRPEGSVSTLKIQRTERGDSAVYLCASSARTANTEAFFGQGTRLTVV.

J is TRBJ2-1 and V is TRBV10-1, with D possibly matching TRBD2 (6 bases). The CDR3 spans 16 residues. The V gene's germline CDR1 is WNHNN and CDR2 SYGVQD (reference sequence). V lost 2 bases to trimming and J lost 3 bases, with 14 bases between them. The chain's CDR3 is CASSERGWGGYNEQFF. In DNA form, the CDR3 reads TGCGCCAGCAGTGAGAGGGGATGGGGAGGCTACAATGAGCAGTTCTTC.

CDR3 DNA sequence: TGTGCCAGGGGACTAGCGAATAGCACAGATACGCAGTATTTT. Amino acids: CARGLANSTDTQYF. The genes are TRBV2 and TRBJ2-3; 10 bases agree with TRBD2. Looked up from germline, CDR1 is SNHLY and CDR2 is FYNNEI. CDR3 length: 14 amino acids. The ends lost 9 bases at V and 0 bases at J; junction bases unmatched: 3. The whole variable domain, remainder taken from reference TRBV2 and TRBJ2-3, is EPEVTQTPSHQVTQMGQEVILRCVPISNHLYFYWYRQILGQKVEFLVSFYNNEISEKSEIFDDQFSVERPDGSNFTLKIRSTKLEDSAMYFCARGLANSTDTQYFGPGTRLTVL.

This chain links TRBV19 with TRBJ2-3, with D perhaps matching TRBD2 (7 bases). The V gene's germline CDR1 is LNHDA and CDR2 SQIVND (reference sequence). The CDR3 has 14 amino acids. The V end lost 10 bases, the J end lost 1 base, and 15 bases lay between the germline ends. The CDR3 DNA reads as TGTGCCACCTCGGGGGGCAGGGGCACAGATACGCAGTATTTT. This sequence encodes CATSGGRGTDTQYF.

This clone was counted a single time. The V call is TRBV2, the J call TRBJ2-1, with TRBD1 identical over 8 bases. CDR3 size: 14 residues. Germline V gene sequence: CDR1 SNHLY, CDR2 FYNNEI. With V trimmed by 4 bases and J by 2 bases, 1 base remained unmatched. CDR3 loop: CASSGQGTYNEQFF. In DNA, the CDR3 is TGTGCCAGCAGTGGACAGGGGACCTACAATGAGCAGTTCTTC.

This chain links TRBV7-2 with TRBJ2-1, with D perhaps TRBD2 (6 bases). Germline CDR1 and CDR2: SGHTA and FQGNSA. This CDR3 spans 17 amino acids. V was clipped by 1 base and J by 15 bases, with 28 bases between them. As DNA, the CDR3 is TGTGCCAGCAGCTTAGTCACGGGGGAGGCGAGTAAGACTTCGCGGTTCTTC. This sequence encodes CASSLVTGEASKTSRFF.

This chain joins TRBV12-5 and TRBJ1-1; 7 bases align to TRBD1. CDR1 is LGHNT, CDR2 FRNRAP, per germline. Trimming at V came to 5 bases and at J to 5 bases, leaving 8 bases not matched to a gene. The CDR3 length is 14 residues. CDR3 in amino acids: CASGPLDRETEAFF. Here the CDR3 DNA reads TGTGCTAGTGGTCCTCTAGACAGGGAGACTGAAGCTTTCTTT. Full variable domain (missing parts from reference TRBV12-5 and TRBJ1-1): DARVTQTPRHKVTEMGQEVTMRCQPILGHNTVFWYRQTMMQGLELLAYFRNRAPLDDSGMPKDRFSAEMPDATLATLKIQPSEPRDSAVYFCASGPLDRETEAFFGQGTRLTVV.

This clone was observed a few times. The chain recombines TRBV5-1 with TRBJ2-7, with TRBD1 matching 7 bases. With V trimmed by 4 bases and J by 3 bases, 7 bases remained unmatched. CDR1 is SGHRS and CDR2 is YFSETQ in the germline V gene. The CDR3 runs to 14 residues. Here the CDR3 DNA reads TGCGCCAGCAGCGCCGGGACAGTTCTCTACGAGCAGTACTTC. This translates into CASSAGTVLYEQYF. Drawing the rest from reference TRBV5-1 and TRBJ2-7, the complete variable domain is KAGVTQTPRYLIKTRGQQVTLSCSPISGHRSVSWYQQTPGQGLQFLFEYFSETQRNKGNFPGRFSGRQFSNSRSEMNVSTLELGDSALYLCASSAGTVLYEQYFGPGTRLTVT.

The chain carries TRBV9 and TRBJ1-2; perhaps TRBD1 as D (6 bases). The CDR3 loop spans 15 amino acids. Germline V CDR1 and CDR2: SGDLS, YYNGEE. With 5 bases removed from V and 2 bases from J, the gap between germline ends came to 16 bases. The CDR3 DNA sequence: TGTGCCAGCAGTCCCGAAGGGGGGGCCAACTATGGCTACACCTTC. This translates into CASSPEGGANYGYTF.

This clone was counted a single time. The V call is TRBV5-6, the J call TRBJ2-7, with D possibly being TRBD1 (5 bases). V lost 4 bases and J lost 0, with 11 bases in between. The CDR3 sequence is 14 residues long. Germline V gene lookup returns CDR1 SGHDT and CDR2 YYEEEE. CDR3 region: CASSKGLSSYEQYF. CDR3 nucleotide sequence: TGTGCCAGCAGCAAGGGGCTTAGCTCCTACGAGCAGTACTTC.

This sequence joins TRBV27 and TRBJ1-1; no definite D call. Germline CDR1 MNHEY, CDR2 SMNVEV (reference sequence). Trimming cost V 3 bases and J 0 bases, with 5 bases left between them. CDR3 length: 13 residues. The CDR3 spells CASSFSVNTEAFF. The DNA for the CDR3 is TGTGCCAGCAGTTTCTCGGTGAACACTGAAGCTTTCTTT.

The chain is built from TRBV28 and TRBJ2-2; 7 bases are shared with TRBD2. The germline V gene encodes CDR1 MDHEN and CDR2 SYDVKM. The V and J ends lost 4 bases and 3 bases, in that order; junction bases with no gene match: 14. CDR3 length: 18 amino acids. DNA for the CDR3: TGTGCCAGCAGTTCCCCCCTCCGGGCTAGCGGACACACCGGGGAGCTGTTTTTT. Protein product: CASSSPLRASGHTGELFF.

The table lists this clone with a count of one. The V call is TRBV25-1, the J call TRBJ1-1; D not resolved. CDR1 is MGHDK, CDR2 SYGVNS, per germline. Trimming pared 4 bases from V and 0 bases from J, leaving 6 bases between. The CDR3 consists of 13 residues. In DNA, the CDR3 is TGTGCCAGCAGTGTCAACATGAACACTGAAGCTTTCTTT. It yields the protein CASSVNMNTEAFF.

The chain combines TRBV25-1 with TRBJ1-1; D gene ambiguous. CDR1 is MGHDK and CDR2 is SYGVNS in the germline V gene. Trimming left V 4 bases short and J 5 bases short, with 14 bases between. The CDR3 has 14 amino acids. The CDR3 is CASSAISDWTEAFF. The CDR3, as DNA: TGTGCCAGCAGTGCGATTTCGGACTGGACTGAAGCTTTCTTT. Full variable domain (missing parts from reference TRBV25-1 and TRBJ1-1): EADIYQTPRYLVIGTGKKITLECSQTMGHDKMYWYQQDPGMELHLIHYSYGVNSTEKGDLSSESTVSRIRTEHFPLTLESARPSHTSQYLCASSAISDWTEAFFGQGTRLTVV.

The gene calls are TRBV7-2 and TRBJ2-3; TRBD2 agrees at 14 bases. CDR3 length: 18 residues. V gave up 3 bases and J gave up 2 bases; unmatched junction bases: 7. CDR1 and CDR2 (germline): SGHTA, FQGNSA. CDR3 DNA: TGTGCCAGCAGCTTCCGAGGACTAGCGGGGGGACCCACAGATACGCAGTATTTT. Protein sequence: CASSFRGLAGGPTDTQYF.